The T cell receptor beta chain described here comes from a study of tumor and adjacent non-tumor tissue in lung cancer (dated by TCRdb to about 2018). Turning to the overall study: Patients with adenocarcinoma (about 12), squamous cell carcinoma (2) and small cell lung cancer (1) were included in the cohort. Sequencing generated a total of approximately 130 million productive TCRbeta reads, averaging approximately 3.8 million reads per sample. Bulk TCRbeta repertoires were compared between lung tumor tissue and matched distant non-tumor lung tissue obtained from under 18 lung cancer patients. TCRbeta CDR3 sequencing was performed on roughly 27 paired specimens, with one tumor sample and one normal lung sample collected per patient. The 15 enrolled patients, of whom 10 were men and 5 were women, were aged about 30 to 80 years and were diagnosed with TNM stage I to III disease. Results the study describes overall, beyond this receptor: Tumor tissue showed significantly higher TCR diversity (inverse Simpson) than normal lung tissue, at 431.37 vs 166.20 (P = 0.0075, Mann-Whitney U test). The cohort had only about 14 patients, and the authors noted that larger samples and more detailed clinical data are needed. Neither the sequencing platform nor unique molecular identifiers are named or mentioned anywhere in the methods. TCR diversity was significantly higher in younger patients, and greater tumor TCR diversity was associated with shorter overall survival and shorter disease-free survival. Because peripheral blood was not sequenced, blood TCRbeta repertoires in the lung cancer patients of the study were not examined. The top 100 clones made up a significantly larger cumulative share of the repertoire in normal lung than in tumor tissue.

Bulk unsorted tissue served as the source for RNA extraction, and RNA quality was assessed using a NanoDrop ND-1000 and an Agilent 2100. Newly diagnosed lung cancer patients without prior chemotherapy who had been admitted for thoracic surgery in China between August and November 2014 were enrolled as donors. The study excluded patients who had received radiotherapy or chemotherapy before or who had another cancer at the same time. Pieces of surgical tissue measuring roughly 1-2.3 cm3 were kept in RNAlater solution and stored at -80 degrees C until use. This clonotype is judged medium-sized (0.01 to 0.1%). Its antigen is currently not known. No much larger clonotype is one base removed from it; base qualities were not supplied. The protocol used for the library was multiplex PCR. Sequencing took place on an Illumina HiSeq 2500. TCRbeta libraries were built by three rounds of nested PCR using primers (Table S4), following protocols modified from ARM-PCR. PCR products of 200-500 bp were gel-excised and purified with the QIAquick gel extraction kit before sequencing. As for how the authors treated the data: Reads were cleaned with Trimmomatic, merged with FLASH into complete CDR3 sequences, and assigned to V(D)J germline segments with MiTCR. VDJtools was used to compute clonal diversity as the inverse Simpson's index. Productive reads were defined as in-frame sequences without a premature stop codon. TCRdb trimmed the raw reads at Q25, called clones with MiXCR and kept productive beta chains. When rows share a CDR3 protein, they turn into one entry using the most common DNA and genes. The V and J calls, along with clone size, are taken from TCRdb and not from the paper's own processing. The sample has over 60,000 distinct CDR3 sequences on record, approximately 79% of them singletons. The ten most abundant clones make up 13% of the sample.

CDR1 MNHEY and CDR2 SVGAGI are derived from the germline V gene. The CDR3 starts with the cysteine, ends with the phenylalanine, and has 14 residues. Here the CDR3 DNA is all that survives: 42 bases in frame from base 1. V drops 8 bases and J drops 1 base, leaving 14 bases in between. Sequenced: lung tumor tissue. The clonotype was recovered from a woman in her 50s with non-small cell lung cancer. The chain joins TRBV6-5 to TRBJ1-2; the D segment could be TRBD1, given 5 matching bases. The nucleotide sequence reads as follows: TGTGCCAGCCATCGTCGGGGCGATAACTATGGCTACACCTTC. This encodes CASHRRGDNYGYTF.